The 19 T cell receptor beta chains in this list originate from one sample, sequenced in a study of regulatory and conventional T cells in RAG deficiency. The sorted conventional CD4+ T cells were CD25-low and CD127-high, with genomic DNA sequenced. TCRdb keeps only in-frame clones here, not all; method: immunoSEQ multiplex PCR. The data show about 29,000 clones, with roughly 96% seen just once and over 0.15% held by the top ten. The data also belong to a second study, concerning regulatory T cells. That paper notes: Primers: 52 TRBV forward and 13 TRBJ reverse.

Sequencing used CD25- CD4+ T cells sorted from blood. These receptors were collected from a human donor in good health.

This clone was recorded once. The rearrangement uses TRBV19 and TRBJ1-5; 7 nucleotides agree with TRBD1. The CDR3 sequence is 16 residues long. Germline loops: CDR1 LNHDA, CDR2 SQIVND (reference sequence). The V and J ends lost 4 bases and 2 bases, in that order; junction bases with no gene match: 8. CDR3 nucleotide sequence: TGTGCCAGTAGTACCGCCCGACAGGGCGGCAATCAGCCCCAGCATTTT. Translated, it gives CASSTARQGGNQPQHF. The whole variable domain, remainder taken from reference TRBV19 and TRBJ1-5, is DGGITQSPKYLFRKEGQNVTLSCEQNLNHDAMYWYRQDPGQGLRLIYYSQIVNDFQKGDIAEGYSVSREKKESFPLTVTSAQKNPTAFYLCASSTARQGGNQPQHFGDGTRLSIL.

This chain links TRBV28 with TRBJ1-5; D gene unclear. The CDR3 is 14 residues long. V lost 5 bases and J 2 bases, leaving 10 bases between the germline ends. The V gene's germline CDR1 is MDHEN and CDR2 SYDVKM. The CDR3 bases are TGTGCCAGCAGTCCCCAGGTGGGCAATCAGCCCCAGCATTTT. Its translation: CASSPQVGNQPQHF.

Written as DNA, the CDR3 is TGTGCCAGTAGTATTGGCAGTATAAGCAATCAGCCCCAGCATTTT. Translated, it gives CASSIGSISNQPQHF. The chain carries TRBV19 and TRBJ1-5; D remains ambiguous. V shed 3 bases and J shed 1 base, with 10 bases lying between them. Per germline, CDR1 LNHDA and CDR2 SQIVND (reference sequence). The CDR3 loop spans 15 amino acids.

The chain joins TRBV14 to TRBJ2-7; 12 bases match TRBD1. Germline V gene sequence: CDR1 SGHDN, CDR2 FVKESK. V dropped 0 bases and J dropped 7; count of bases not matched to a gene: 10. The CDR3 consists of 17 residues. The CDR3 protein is CASSQDPWRDRGQEQYF. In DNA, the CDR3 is TGTGCCAGCAGCCAAGACCCATGGAGGGACAGGGGGCAAGAGCAGTACTTC.

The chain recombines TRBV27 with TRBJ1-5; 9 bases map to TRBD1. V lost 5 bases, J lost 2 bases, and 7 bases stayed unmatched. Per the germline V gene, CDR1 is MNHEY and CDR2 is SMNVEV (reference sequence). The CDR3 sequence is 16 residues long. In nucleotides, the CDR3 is TGTGCCAGCAGTATAGGGACAGGGACCGGCAATCAGCCCCAGCATTTT. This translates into CASSIGTGTGNQPQHF.

The CDR3 sequence is CASSPGQTGNSAGYTF. DNA for the CDR3: TGCGCCAGCAGCCCGGGTCAAACCGGTAACTCGGCCGGCTACACCTTC. The genes are TRBV5-1 and TRBJ1-2; D gene unclear. The germline CDR1 and CDR2 sequences are SGHRS and YFSETQ. This CDR3 contains 16 residues. The V end was cut by 4 bases, the J end by 8 bases, with 24 bases between.

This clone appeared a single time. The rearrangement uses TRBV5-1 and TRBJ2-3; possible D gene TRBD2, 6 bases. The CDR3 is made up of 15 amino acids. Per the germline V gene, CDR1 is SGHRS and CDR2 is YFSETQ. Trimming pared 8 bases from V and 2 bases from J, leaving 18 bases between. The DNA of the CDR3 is TGCGCCAGTCGAACCGGGACTCCCCTCACAGATACGCAGTATTTT. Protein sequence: CASRTGTPLTDTQYF.

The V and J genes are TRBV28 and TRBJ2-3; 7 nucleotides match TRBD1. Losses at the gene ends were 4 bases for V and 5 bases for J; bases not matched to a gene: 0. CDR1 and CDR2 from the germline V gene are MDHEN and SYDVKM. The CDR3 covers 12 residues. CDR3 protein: CASSSGGDTQYF. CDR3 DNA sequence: TGTGCCAGCAGTTCAGGGGGAGATACGCAGTATTTT.

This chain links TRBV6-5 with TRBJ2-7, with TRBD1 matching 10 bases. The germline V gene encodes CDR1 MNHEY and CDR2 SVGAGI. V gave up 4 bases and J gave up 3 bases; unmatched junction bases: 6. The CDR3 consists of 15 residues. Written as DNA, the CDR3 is TGTGCCAGCAGTTCCGGGGACAGGGGCTACTACGAGCAGTACTTC. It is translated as CASSSGDRGYYEQYF.

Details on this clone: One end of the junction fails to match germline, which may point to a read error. The CDR3, as DNA: TGCGCCGGCAGCCACCCCGGGACTAGCGGGGGCTCCTACGAGCAGTACTTC. The encoded protein is CAGSHPGTSGGSYEQYF. The chain has TRBV4-1 and TRBJ2-7, with 14 positions matching TRBD2. The CDR3 is 17 amino acids. Germline values: CDR1 MGHRA, CDR2 YSYEKL.

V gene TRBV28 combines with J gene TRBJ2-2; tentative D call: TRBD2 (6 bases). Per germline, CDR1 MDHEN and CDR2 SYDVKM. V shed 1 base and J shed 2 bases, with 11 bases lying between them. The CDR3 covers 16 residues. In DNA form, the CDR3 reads TGTGCCAGCAGTTTATTGTCGGGGACTAACACCGGGGAGCTGTTTTTT. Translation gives CASSLLSGTNTGELFF. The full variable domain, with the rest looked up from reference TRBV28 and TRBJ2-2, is DVKVTQSSRYLVKRTGEKVFLECVQDMDHENMFWYRQDPGLGLRLIYFSYDVKMKEKGDIPEGYSVSREKKERFSLILESASTNQTSMYLCASSLLSGTNTGELFFGEGSRLTVL.

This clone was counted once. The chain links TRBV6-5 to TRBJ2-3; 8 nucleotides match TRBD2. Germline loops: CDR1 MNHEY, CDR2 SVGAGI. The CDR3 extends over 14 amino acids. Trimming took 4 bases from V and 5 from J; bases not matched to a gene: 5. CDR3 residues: CASSSGLVLDTQYF. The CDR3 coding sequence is TGTGCCAGCAGTTCGGGACTAGTTTTAGATACGCAGTATTTT.

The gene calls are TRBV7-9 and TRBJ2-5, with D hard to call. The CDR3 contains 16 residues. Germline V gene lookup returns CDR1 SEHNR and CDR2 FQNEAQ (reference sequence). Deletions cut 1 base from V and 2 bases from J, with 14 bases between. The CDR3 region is CASSLGHRVPQETQYF. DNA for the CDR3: TGTGCCAGCAGCTTAGGTCACAGAGTCCCTCAAGAGACCCAGTACTTC. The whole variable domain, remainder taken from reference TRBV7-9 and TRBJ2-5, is DTGVSQNPRHKITKRGQNVTFRCDPISEHNRLYWYRQTLGQGPEFLTYFQNEAQLEKSRLLSDRFSAERPKGSFSTLEIQRTEQGDSAMYLCASSLGHRVPQETQYFGPGTRLLVL.

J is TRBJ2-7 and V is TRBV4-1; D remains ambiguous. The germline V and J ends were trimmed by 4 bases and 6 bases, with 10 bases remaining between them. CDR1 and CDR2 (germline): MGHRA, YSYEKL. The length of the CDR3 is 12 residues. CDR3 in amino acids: CASSPPGIEQYF. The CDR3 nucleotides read TGCGCCAGCAGCCCCCCAGGTATCGAGCAGTACTTC.

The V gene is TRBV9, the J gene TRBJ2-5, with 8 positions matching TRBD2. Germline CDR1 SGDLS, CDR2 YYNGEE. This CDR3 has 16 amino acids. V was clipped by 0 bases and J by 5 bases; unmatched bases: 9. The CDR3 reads CASSVVSGGQSETQYF. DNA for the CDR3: TGTGCCAGCAGCGTAGTTTCGGGGGGGCAGAGCGAGACCCAGTACTTC.

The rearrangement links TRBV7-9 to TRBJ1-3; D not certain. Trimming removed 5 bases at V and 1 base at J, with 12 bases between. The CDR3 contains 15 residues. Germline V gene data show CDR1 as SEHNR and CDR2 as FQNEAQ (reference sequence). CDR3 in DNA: TGTGCCAGCAGCCCGAGACGGGATTCTGGAAACACCATATATTTT. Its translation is CASSPRRDSGNTIYF.

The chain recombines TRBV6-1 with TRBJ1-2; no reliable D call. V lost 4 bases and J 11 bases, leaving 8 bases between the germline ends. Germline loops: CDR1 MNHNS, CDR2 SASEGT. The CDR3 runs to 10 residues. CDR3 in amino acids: CASSGPQYTF. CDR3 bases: TGTGCCAGCAGTGGCCCCCAGTACACCTTC.

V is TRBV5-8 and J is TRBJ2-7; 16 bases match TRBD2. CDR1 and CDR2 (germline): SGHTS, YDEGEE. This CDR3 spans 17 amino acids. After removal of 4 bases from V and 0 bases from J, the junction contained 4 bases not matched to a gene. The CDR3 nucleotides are TGTGCCAGCAGCACCGGGACTAGCGGGGGGGCCTCCTACGAGCAGTACTTC. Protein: CASSTGTSGGASYEQYF.

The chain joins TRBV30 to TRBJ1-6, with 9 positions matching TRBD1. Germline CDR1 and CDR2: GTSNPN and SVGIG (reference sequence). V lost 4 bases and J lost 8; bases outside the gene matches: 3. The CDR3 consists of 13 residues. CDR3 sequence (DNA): TGTGCCTGGATGGACAGGGGTGATTCACCCCTCCACTTT. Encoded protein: CAWMDRGDSPLHF.